Below, 10 T cell receptor beta chains from the same sample are listed, as sequenced in a study of TIL therapy for anti-PD-1-resistant metastatic lung cancer. Time point here: pre-treatment sample, taken before nivolumab and TIL therapy. Tumor tissue came from excised metastases, mostly pleural nodules or supraclavicular lymph nodes. The libraries were made with immunoSEQ v3. Only in-frame clones appear in the TCRdb table, and some are missing; sequencing was by immunoSEQ multiplex PCR. The sample records approximately 6,600 clones, 60% to 70% being singletons. The specimen comprised tumor tissue, sampled at baseline. Receptor source: a person aged 25-85 years with non-small cell lung cancer.

J is TRBJ2-1 and V is TRBV18; TRBD2 might be the D (5 bases). Germline V gives CDR1 KGHSH, CDR2 LQKENI. V was shortened by 1 base and J by 9 bases, with 13 bases between the two germline ends. The CDR3 sequence is 14 residues long. The CDR3 here is CASSPLTLALEQFF. The CDR3 bases are TGTGCCAGCTCACCACTAACGCTAGCTCTTGAGCAGTTCTTC.

The chain carries TRBV24-1 and TRBJ2-1; 11 nucleotides agree with TRBD2. The CDR3 sequence is 17 residues long. CDR1 KGHDR and CDR2 SFDVKD come from the germline V gene. After removal of 5 bases from V and 7 bases from J, the junction contained 12 bases not matched to a gene. The CDR3: CATSGILAGGASNEQFF. DNA for the CDR3: TGTGCCACCAGTGGGATTTTAGCGGGGGGGGCCTCGAATGAGCAGTTCTTC.

This clone qualifies as large (0.1 to 1%). The J gene is TRBJ2-2, the V gene TRBV25-1; D gene unclear. The CDR3 contains 17 residues. V lost 5 bases and J 0 bases, leaving 16 bases between the germline ends. Germline values: CDR1 MGHDK, CDR2 SYGVNS. The CDR3 coding sequence is TGTGCCAGCAGTCCTGTTTGGGTTGGGCCGAACACCGGGGAGCTGTTTTTT. Its translation: CASSPVWVGPNTGELFF.

The rearrangement uses TRBV7-6 and TRBJ1-2; D remains unclear. The V end was cut by 5 bases, the J end by 8 bases, with 21 bases between. The germline gives CDR1 SGHVS, CDR2 FNYEAQ. There are 15 residues in the CDR3. In DNA form, the CDR3 reads TGTGCCAGCAGCCCGAGTCGGTGGGGTGGCCGGGGCTACACCTTC. Amino acid sequence: CASSPSRWGGRGYTF.

This clone was found once. The chain links TRBV18 to TRBJ1-3; 8 nucleotides match TRBD1. Germline loops: CDR1 KGHSH, CDR2 LQKENI. This CDR3 has 16 amino acids. Trimming took 3 bases from V and 2 from J; bases not matched to a gene: 6. This chain's CDR3 is CASSPRTGQAGNTIYF. The CDR3 bases are TGTGCCAGCTCACCGAGGACAGGGCAGGCTGGAAACACCATATATTTT.

The chain has TRBV5-1 and TRBJ2-3; 10 nucleotides line up with TRBD2. V was clipped by 0 bases and J by 4 bases; unmatched bases: 2. The CDR3 runs to 15 residues. CDR1 is SGHRS and CDR2 is YFSETQ in the germline V gene. CDR3 sequence reads: CASSLVLAGADTQYF. CDR3 DNA: TGCGCCAGCAGCTTGGTGCTAGCGGGAGCAGATACGCAGTATTTT.

This clone was counted a single time. The rearrangement uses TRBV5-1 and TRBJ1-6; D remains unclear. CDR1 is SGHRS and CDR2 is YFSETQ in the germline V gene. Trimming cost V 0 bases and J 7 bases, with 5 bases left between them. The CDR3 runs 13 residues. The CDR3, as DNA: TGCGCCAGCAGCTTGGGTAGAAATTCACCCCTCCACTTT. Residues: CASSLGRNSPLHF.

The chain links TRBV10-2 to TRBJ2-2; D is possibly TRBD2 (6 bases). The CDR3 contains 13 residues. Between the trimmed V and J ends, which lost 11 bases and 4 bases, there was a span of 14 bases. Germline assignment: CDR1 WSHSY and CDR2 SAAADI. The CDR3 bases are TGCGCCTCCTGGGGGGTTGGCACCGGGGAGCTGTTTTTT. Residues: CASWGVGTGELFF.

The rearrangement uses TRBV6-5 and TRBJ2-7, with D perhaps TRBD1 (5 bases). The CDR3 covers 15 residues. Trimming pared 6 bases from V and 0 bases from J, leaving 15 bases between. Per germline, CDR1 MNHEY and CDR2 SVGAGI. CDR3 region: CASRRQFFLSYEQYF. The CDR3 nucleotides read TGTGCCAGCAGGAGACAGTTTTTTCTCTCCTACGAGCAGTACTTC.

The CDR3 coding sequence is TGCGCCAGCAGATATGACGGGAACACTGAAGCTTTCTTT. Amino acid sequence: CASRYDGNTEAFF. The rearrangement uses TRBV5-1 and TRBJ1-1; D is undetermined. The CDR3 extends over 13 amino acids. CDR1 and CDR2 (germline): SGHRS, YFSETQ. V shed 5 bases and J shed 1 base, with 9 bases lying between them.